These T cell receptor beta chains were read from a single sample in a study of shared clonotypes between healthy human individuals. The assay was immunoSEQ multiplex PCR, and TCRdb's table has in-frame clones only and misses some. The sample comprises approximately 2.5 million clones, more than 80% of which are singletons, and roughly 0.14% rests with the top ten. The sequenced material came from naive CD4+ T cells sorted from blood. The source is a man between 18 and 29 years old in good health. The CDR3 runs from the conserved cysteine through the conserved F or W. The D gene is left open where the match is weak.

v_call: TRBV10-3; cdr3_length: 15; d_call: TRBD1; j_call: TRBJ2-3; cdr3_aa: CAISAIRDSADTQYF; cdr3_nt: TGTGCCATCAGTGCGATAAGGGACAGCGCAGATACGCAGTATTTT
v_call: TRBV30; cdr3_length: 15; d_call: NA; j_call: TRBJ2-1; cdr3_aa: CAWSAFSRANNEQFF; cdr3_nt: TGTGCCTGGAGTGCATTTTCCCGCGCGAACAATGAGCAGTTCTTC
v_call: TRBV6-1; cdr3_length: 15; d_call: NA; j_call: TRBJ1-1; cdr3_aa: CASSEYGTLRTEAFF; cdr3_nt: TGTGCCAGCAGTGAATACGGGACTCTCCGGACTGAAGCTTTCTTT
v_call: TRBV11-3; cdr3_length: 16; d_call: TRBD1; j_call: TRBJ2-5; cdr3_aa: CASSPAGGAGRETQYF; cdr3_nt: TGTGCCAGCAGCCCTGCAGGGGGCGCGGGGAGAGAGACCCAGTACTTC
v_call: TRBV4-2; cdr3_length: 15; d_call: NA; j_call: TRBJ1-1; cdr3_aa: CASSHLVGVNTEAFF; cdr3_nt: TGTGCCAGCAGCCATTTGGTAGGGGTGAACACTGAAGCTTTCTTT
v_call: TRBV4-3; cdr3_length: 14; d_call: TRBD1; j_call: TRBJ2-7; cdr3_aa: CASSHGQDSYEQYF; cdr3_nt: TGCGCCAGCAGCCACGGACAGGACTCCTACGAGCAGTACTTC
v_call: TRBV6-5; cdr3_length: 13; d_call: TRBD2; j_call: TRBJ2-7; cdr3_aa: CARQLAASYEQYF; cdr3_nt: TGTGCCCGCCAACTAGCGGCCTCCTACGAGCAGTACTTC
v_call: TRBV11-3; cdr3_length: 15; d_call: NA; j_call: TRBJ2-1; cdr3_aa: CASSLRPGAGNEQFF; cdr3_nt: TGTGCCAGCAGCCTCCGTCCAGGGGCTGGCAATGAGCAGTTCTTC
v_call: TRBV5-1; cdr3_length: 15; d_call: TRBD2; j_call: TRBJ2-5; cdr3_aa: CASSYPSGSQETQYF; cdr3_nt: TGCGCCAGCAGCTACCCTAGCGGGTCCCAAGAGACCCAGTACTTC
v_call: TRBV30; cdr3_length: 16; d_call: TRBD2; j_call: TRBJ2-1; cdr3_aa: CAWTGGGSGMKNEQFF; cdr3_nt: TGTGCCTGGACCGGAGGTGGTAGCGGGATGAAGAATGAGCAGTTCTTC